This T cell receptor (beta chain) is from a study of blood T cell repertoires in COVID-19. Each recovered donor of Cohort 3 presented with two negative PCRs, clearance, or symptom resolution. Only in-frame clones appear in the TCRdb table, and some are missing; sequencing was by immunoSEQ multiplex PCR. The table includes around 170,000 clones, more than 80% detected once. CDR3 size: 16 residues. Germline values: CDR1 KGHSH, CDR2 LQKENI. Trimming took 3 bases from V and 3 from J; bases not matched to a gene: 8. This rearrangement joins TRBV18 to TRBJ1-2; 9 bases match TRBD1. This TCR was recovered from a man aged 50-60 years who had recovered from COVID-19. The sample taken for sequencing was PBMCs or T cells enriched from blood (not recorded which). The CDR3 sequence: CASSPFDRGGHYGYTF. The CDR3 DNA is TGTGCCAGCTCACCGTTCGACAGGGGGGGACACTATGGCTACACCTTC.